Below are 5 T cell receptor beta chains sequenced from a single sample in a study of blood T cell repertoires in COVID-19 (TCRdb year 2020). The library was prepared using the immunoSEQ multiplex PCR assay. The table comes from immuneACCESS by way of TCRdb, which keeps in-frame sequences with V and J called. Part of the clones is missing from these tables; in studies checked, under half for an unresolved V gene and the rest for unknown reasons. This sample lists some 200,000 clones; approximately 90% were detected once. The leading ten clones occupy approximately 5.9% of the sample. Specimen: peripheral blood. These receptors came from an elderly man with acute or convalescent COVID-19.

The chain employs TRBV6-5 and TRBJ2-1; tentative D call: TRBD2 (6 bases). Germline assignment: CDR1 MNHEY and CDR2 SVGAGI. CDR3 length equals 15 residues. Trimming shortened V by 5 bases and J by 6 bases, and 17 bases separated the two germline ends. The CDR3 protein is CASSPGTPPINEQFF. The CDR3 region has the DNA TGTGCCAGCAGTCCCGGGACTCCCCCTATCAATGAGCAGTTCTTC.

This chain uses TRBV6-4 with TRBJ2-1; 7 bases match TRBD2. The CDR3 has 14 residues. Unmatched junction bases numbered 8, after V lost 4 bases and J lost 8 bases. Germline V gives CDR1 MRHNA, CDR2 SNTAGT. Here the CDR3 DNA reads TGTGCCAGCAGTGTGGAAGCGGGACTGGATGAGCAGTTCTTC. This sequence encodes CASSVEAGLDEQFF.

The rearrangement uses TRBV21-1 and TRBJ2-7; no check of the table's D call, TRBD2, against the DNA was made. TRBV21-1 has pseudogene status. CDR3 size: 16 residues. The CDR3 nucleotides read TGTGCCAGCAGCAAGGCCGGCGGGGCGGGAGGCGACGAGCAGTACGTC. Residues: CASSKAGGAGGDEQYV.

The V gene is TRBV14, the J gene TRBJ2-5, with a possible D match to TRBD1 (5 bases). V was cut by 0 bases and J by 0 bases, with 14 bases left in between. Germline V lookup: CDR1 SGHDN, CDR2 FVKESK. The CDR3 contains 17 residues. The CDR3 protein is CASSQDLGQVYQETQYF. The CDR3 DNA reads TGTGCCAGCAGCCAAGATTTGGGGCAGGTGTACCAAGAGACCCAGTACTTC.

The genes are TRBV7-9 and TRBJ2-2; tentatively, D is TRBD2 (5 bases). CDR3 length equals 15 residues. V shed 4 bases and J shed 3 bases, with 12 bases lying between them. Per the germline V gene, CDR1 is SEHNR and CDR2 is FQNEAQ (reference sequence). The CDR3 bases are TGTGCCAGCAGCTCCTCAGGAGGTTACACCGGGGAGCTGTTTTTT. The encoded protein is CASSSSGGYTGELFF.